This T cell receptor beta chain appears in the sequencing data of a study of blood T cell repertoires in COVID-19. Profiling relied on immunoSEQ multiplex PCR, and the TCRdb table lists in-frame clones only, not all of them. The table includes roughly 360,000 clones, roughly 87% detected once. V gave up 2 bases and J gave up 6 bases, with 16 bases separating them. CDR3 length: 16 residues. The V gene's germline CDR1 is LGHNA and CDR2 YSLEER. The chain joins TRBV4-3 to TRBJ2-2; no clear D gene. This sequence originates from a woman between 50 and 59 years old who had recovered from COVID-19. The sample taken for sequencing was PBMCs or T cells enriched from blood (not recorded which). In DNA form, the CDR3 reads TGCGCCAGCAGCCAAACCGTAGCATTCACTTCCGGGGAGCTGTTTTTT. Translating gives CASSQTVAFTSGELFF.